The clone carrying this T cell receptor beta chain has only a few counts. Germline assignment: CDR1 SGHTA and CDR2 FQGTGA. CDR3 size: 15 residues. The V and J ends lost 8 bases and 10 bases, in that order; junction bases with no gene match: 13. This entry belongs to a study of regulatory T cells in long-lasting Graves disease. Construction of the TCR beta libraries employed iRepertoire HTBI primers in conjunction with Arm-PCR of CDR3 regions. TCRdb independently ran MiXCR on the multiplex PCR reads; one entry per CDR3 protein. The sample lists 400,000 to 500,000 distinct CDR3 sequences, 13% to 15% occurring once. Documented time point: newly diagnosed GD, antithyroid drugs for less than 3 months. From PBMCs, RNA was extracted and then used to make the TCR library. These same records also appear under a second study, on T cells in Graves' hyperthyroidism and ophthalmopathy.

The sequencing used peripheral blood mononuclear cells (PBMCs), collected at new diagnosis, from a patient treated with antithyroid drugs. V gene TRBV7-3 combines with J gene TRBJ1-4; 10 positions match TRBD1. The clonotype comes from a woman in her forties or fifties with Graves disease. CDR3 residues: CASSAAGTGDSKLFF. CDR3 DNA: TGTGCCAGCTCGGCAGCCGGGACAGGGGATTCAAAACTGTTTTTT. The complete variable domain, with remaining parts taken from reference TRBV7-3 and TRBJ1-4, reads GAGVSQTPSNKVTEKGKYVELRCDPISGHTALYWYRQSLGQGPEFLIYFQGTGAADDSGLPNDRFFAVRPEGSVSTLKIQRTERGDSAVYLCASSAAGTGDSKLFFGSGTQLSVL.